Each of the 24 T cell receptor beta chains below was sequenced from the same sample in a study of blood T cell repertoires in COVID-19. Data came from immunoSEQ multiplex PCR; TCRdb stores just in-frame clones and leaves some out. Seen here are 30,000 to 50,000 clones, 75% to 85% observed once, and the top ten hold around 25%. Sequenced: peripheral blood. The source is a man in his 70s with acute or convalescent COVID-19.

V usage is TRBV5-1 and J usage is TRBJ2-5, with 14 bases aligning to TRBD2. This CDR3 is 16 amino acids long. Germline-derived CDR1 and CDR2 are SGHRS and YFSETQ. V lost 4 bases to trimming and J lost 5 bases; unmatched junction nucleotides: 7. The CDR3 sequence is CASSLGTSGSGETQYF. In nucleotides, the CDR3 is TGCGCCAGCAGCCTTGGGACTAGCGGGAGCGGGGAGACCCAGTACTTC.

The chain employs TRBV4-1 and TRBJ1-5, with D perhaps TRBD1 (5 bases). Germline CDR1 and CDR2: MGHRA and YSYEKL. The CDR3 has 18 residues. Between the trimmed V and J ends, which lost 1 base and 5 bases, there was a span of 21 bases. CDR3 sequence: CASSQAPLREAWDQPQHF. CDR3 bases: TGCGCCAGCAGCCAAGCCCCTCTCAGGGAGGCTTGGGATCAGCCCCAGCATTTT.

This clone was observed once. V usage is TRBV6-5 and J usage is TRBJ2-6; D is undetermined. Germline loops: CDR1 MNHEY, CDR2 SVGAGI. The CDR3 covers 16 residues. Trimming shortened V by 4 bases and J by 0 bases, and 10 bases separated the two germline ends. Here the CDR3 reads CASSSWAASGANVLTF. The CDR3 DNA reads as TGTGCCAGCAGTTCCTGGGCAGCCTCTGGGGCCAACGTCCTGACTTTC.

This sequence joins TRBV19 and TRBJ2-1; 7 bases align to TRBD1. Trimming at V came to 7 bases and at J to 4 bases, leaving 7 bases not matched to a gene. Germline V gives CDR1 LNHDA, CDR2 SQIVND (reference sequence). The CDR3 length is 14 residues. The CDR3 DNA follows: TGTGCCAGTAATCGGGACAGAGGTTACAATGAGCAGTTCTTC. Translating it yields CASNRDRGYNEQFF.

CDR3 sequence (DNA): TGTGCCAGCAGCCAAGTTGGATCGGGGGTCCCAGGCTACGAGCAGTACTTC. Translating it yields CASSQVGSGVPGYEQYF. The chain has TRBV4-2 and TRBJ2-7; tentatively, D is TRBD2 (6 bases). The CDR3 consists of 17 residues. V lost 1 base and J lost 3, with 19 bases in between. Germline V CDR1 and CDR2: LGHNA, YNFKEQ.

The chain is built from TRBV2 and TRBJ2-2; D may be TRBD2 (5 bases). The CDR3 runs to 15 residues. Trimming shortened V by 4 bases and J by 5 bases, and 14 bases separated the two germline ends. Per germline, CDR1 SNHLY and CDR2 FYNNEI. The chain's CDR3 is CASSATPGSTGELFF. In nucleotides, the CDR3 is TGTGCCAGCAGTGCCACCCCGGGATCTACCGGGGAGCTGTTTTTT.

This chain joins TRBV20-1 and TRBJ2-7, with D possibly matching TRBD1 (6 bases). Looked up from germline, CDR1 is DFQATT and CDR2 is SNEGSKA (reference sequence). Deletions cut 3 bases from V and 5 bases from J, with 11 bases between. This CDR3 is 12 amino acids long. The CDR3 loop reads CSASGQGNEQYF. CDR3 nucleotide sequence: TGCAGTGCTAGTGGTCAGGGGAACGAGCAGTACTTC.

CDR3 sequence: CATGLAYTGELFF. CDR3 in DNA: TGTGCCACCGGACTAGCGTACACCGGGGAGCTGTTTTTT. V is TRBV24-1 and J is TRBJ2-2; the match to TRBD2 covers 9 bases. CDR3 length: 13 amino acids. The ends lost 9 bases at V and 3 bases at J; junction bases unmatched: 1. Germline CDR1 and CDR2: KGHDR and SFDVKD.

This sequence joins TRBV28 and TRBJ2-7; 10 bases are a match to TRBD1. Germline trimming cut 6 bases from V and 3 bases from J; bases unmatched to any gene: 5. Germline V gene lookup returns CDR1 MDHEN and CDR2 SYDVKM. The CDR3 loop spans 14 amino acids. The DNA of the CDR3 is TGTGCCAGCAGACGACAGGGGGCGAACTACGAGCAGTACTTC. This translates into CASRRQGANYEQYF.

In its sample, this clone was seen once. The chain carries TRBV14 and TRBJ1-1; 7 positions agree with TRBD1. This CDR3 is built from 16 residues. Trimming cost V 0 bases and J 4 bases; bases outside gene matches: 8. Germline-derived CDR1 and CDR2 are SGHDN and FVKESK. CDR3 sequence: CASSQDRSGDSTEAFF. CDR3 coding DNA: TGTGCCAGCAGCCAAGATCGCTCCGGGGACAGCACTGAAGCTTTCTTT.

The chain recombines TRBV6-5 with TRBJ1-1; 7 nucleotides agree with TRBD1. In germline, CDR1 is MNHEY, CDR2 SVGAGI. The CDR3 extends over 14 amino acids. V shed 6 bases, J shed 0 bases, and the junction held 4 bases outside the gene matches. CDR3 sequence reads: CASRRDSLNTEAFF. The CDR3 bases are TGTGCCAGCAGAAGGGACAGTTTGAACACTGAAGCTTTCTTT.

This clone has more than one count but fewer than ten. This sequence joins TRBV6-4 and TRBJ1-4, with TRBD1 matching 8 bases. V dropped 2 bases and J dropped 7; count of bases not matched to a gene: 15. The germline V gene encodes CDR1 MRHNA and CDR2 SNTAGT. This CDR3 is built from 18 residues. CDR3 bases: TGTGCCAGCAGTGACCCGAGGACAGGGCCATTGAAATGTGAAAAACTGTTTTTT. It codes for CASSDPRTGPLKCEKLFF.

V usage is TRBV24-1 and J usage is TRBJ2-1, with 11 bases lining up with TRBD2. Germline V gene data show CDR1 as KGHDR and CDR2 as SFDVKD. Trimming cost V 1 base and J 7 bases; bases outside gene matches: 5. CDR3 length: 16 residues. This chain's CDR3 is CATSDFTSGRGNEQFF. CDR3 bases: TGTGCCACCAGTGATTTCACTAGCGGGAGAGGTAATGAGCAGTTCTTC.

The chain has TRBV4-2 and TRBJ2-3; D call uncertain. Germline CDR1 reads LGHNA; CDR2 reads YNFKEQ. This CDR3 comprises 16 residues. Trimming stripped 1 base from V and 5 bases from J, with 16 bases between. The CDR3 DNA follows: TGTGCCAGCAGCCAAGGGGCGACCCCGCACGGAGATACGCAGTATTTT. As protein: CASSQGATPHGDTQYF.

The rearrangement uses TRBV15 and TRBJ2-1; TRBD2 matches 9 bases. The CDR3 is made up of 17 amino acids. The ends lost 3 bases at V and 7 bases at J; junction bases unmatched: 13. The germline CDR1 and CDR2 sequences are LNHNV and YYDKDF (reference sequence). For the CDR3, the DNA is TGTGCCACCAGCAGCGCCACCTCGGGACTAGCCGGGAATGAGCAGTTCTTC. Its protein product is CATSSATSGLAGNEQFF.

CDR3 DNA sequence: TGTGCCAGCAGGGACAGGGTCGGCACCGGGGAGCTGTTTTTT. Translation gives CASRDRVGTGELFF. The chain joins TRBV28 to TRBJ2-2; 8 bases map to TRBD1. The CDR3 extends over 14 amino acids. V gave up 6 bases and J gave up 4 bases; unmatched junction bases: 4. Germline CDR1 reads MDHEN; CDR2 reads SYDVKM.

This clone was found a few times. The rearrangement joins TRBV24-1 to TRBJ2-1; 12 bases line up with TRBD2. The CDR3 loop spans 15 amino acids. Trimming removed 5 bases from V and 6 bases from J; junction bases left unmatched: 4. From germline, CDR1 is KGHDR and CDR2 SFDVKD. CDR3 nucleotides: TGTGCCACCAGTGGACTAGCGGGAGTCCCCAATGAGCAGTTCTTC. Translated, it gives CATSGLAGVPNEQFF.

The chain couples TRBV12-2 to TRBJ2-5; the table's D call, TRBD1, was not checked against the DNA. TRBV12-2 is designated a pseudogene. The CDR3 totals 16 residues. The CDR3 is CASRFQDRGRKKTQYF. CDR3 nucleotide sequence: TGTGCAAGTCGCTTTCAGGACAGGGGGAGGAAAAAGACCCAGTACTTC.

CDR3 sequence: CASSQAGENTEAFF. As DNA, the CDR3 is TGTGCCAGCAGCCAAGCAGGGGAGAACACTGAAGCTTTCTTT. The chain uses TRBV3-1 (or the pseudogene TRBV3-2) and TRBJ1-1, with a tentative D call TRBD1 (6 bases). CDR1 is LGHDT and CDR2 is YNNKEL in the germline V gene (reference sequence). This CDR3 is built from 14 residues. Trimming took 1 base from V and 1 from J, leaving 7 bases between them.

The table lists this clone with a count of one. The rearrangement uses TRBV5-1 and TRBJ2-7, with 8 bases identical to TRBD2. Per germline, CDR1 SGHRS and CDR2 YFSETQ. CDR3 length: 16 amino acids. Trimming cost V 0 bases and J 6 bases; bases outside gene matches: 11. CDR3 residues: CASSLGIAGTGLEQYF. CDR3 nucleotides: TGCGCCAGCAGCTTGGGGATAGCGGGGACCGGACTCGAGCAGTACTTC.

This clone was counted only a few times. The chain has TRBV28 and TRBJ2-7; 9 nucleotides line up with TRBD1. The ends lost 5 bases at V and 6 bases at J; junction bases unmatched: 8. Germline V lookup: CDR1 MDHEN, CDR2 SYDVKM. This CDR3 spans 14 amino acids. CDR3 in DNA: TGTGCCAGCAGTCCCGGGACAGGGTATGGCGAGCAGTACTTC. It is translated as CASSPGTGYGEQYF.

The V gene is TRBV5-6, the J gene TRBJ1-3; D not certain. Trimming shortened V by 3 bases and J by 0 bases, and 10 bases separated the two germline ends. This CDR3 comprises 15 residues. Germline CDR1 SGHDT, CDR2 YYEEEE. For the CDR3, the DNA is TGTGCCAGCAGCTCCCCTTTGAGCTCTGGAAACACCATATATTTT. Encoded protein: CASSSPLSSGNTIYF. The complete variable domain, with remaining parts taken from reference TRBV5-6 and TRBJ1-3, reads DAGVTQSPTHLIKTRGQQVTLRCSPKSGHDTVSWYQQALGQGPQFIFQYYEEEERQRGNFPDRFSGHQFPNYSSELNVNALLLGDSALYLCASSSPLSSGNTIYFGEGSWLTVV.

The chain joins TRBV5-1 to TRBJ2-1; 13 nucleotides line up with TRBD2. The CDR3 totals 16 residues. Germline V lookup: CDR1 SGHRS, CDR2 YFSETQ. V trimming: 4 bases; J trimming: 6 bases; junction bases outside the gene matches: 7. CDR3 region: CASSTRTSGGTNEQFF. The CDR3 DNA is TGCGCCAGCAGCACCCGGACTAGCGGGGGCACCAATGAGCAGTTCTTC.

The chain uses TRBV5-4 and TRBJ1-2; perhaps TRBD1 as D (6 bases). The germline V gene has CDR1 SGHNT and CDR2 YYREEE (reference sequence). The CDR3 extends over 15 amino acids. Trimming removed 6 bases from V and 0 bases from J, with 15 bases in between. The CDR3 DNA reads TGTGCCAGCAAAATAGACAGGACAGCTAACTATGGCTACACCTTC. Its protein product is CASKIDRTANYGYTF.